This TCR beta chain is from a study of PD-L1 blockade in urothelial cancer. The overall study: The patients first took atezolizumab in the mid-2010s, receiving 1,200 mg intravenously every 3 weeks. Males with urothelial cancer arising in the bladder constituted most of the roughly 30 patients.

This CDR3 is 14 amino acids long. The ends lost 8 bases at V and 3 bases at J; junction bases unmatched: 9. Germline CDR1 is MNHNY and CDR2 is SVGAGI (reference sequence). Some clones are missing from TCRdb's copy, which holds only in-frame ones; the method was immunoSEQ multiplex PCR. Of 90,000 to 100,000 clones in the sample, 85% to 90% are singletons; the top ten hold around 1.6%. Stated time point: pretreatment peripheral blood. The rearrangement uses TRBV6-6 and TRBJ1-1; 7 bases line up with TRBD1. The sequenced sample was PBMCs, obtained around atezolizumab (anti-PD-L1) treatment. This receptor was taken from a man between 60 and 75 years old with urothelial cancer. The CDR3 is CASGYRGLDTEAFF. Written as DNA, the CDR3 is TGTGCCAGCGGATACAGGGGTTTGGACACTGAAGCTTTCTTT.